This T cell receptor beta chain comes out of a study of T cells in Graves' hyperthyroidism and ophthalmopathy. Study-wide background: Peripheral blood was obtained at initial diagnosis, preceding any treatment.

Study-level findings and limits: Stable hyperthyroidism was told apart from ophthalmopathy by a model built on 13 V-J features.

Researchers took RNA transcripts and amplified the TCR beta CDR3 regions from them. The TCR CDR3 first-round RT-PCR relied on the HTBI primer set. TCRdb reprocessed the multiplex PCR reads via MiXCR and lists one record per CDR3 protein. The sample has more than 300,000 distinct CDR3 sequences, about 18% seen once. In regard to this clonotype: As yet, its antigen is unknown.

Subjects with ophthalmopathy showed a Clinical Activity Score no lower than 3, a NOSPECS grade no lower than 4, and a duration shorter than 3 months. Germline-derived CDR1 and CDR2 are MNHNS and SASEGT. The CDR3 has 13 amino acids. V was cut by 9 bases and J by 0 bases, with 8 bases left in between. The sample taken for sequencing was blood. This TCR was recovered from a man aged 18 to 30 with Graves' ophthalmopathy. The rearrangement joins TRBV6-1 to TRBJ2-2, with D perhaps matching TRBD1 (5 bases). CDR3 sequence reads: CASQDTNTGELFF. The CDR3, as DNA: TGTGCCAGTCAGGACACGAACACCGGGGAGCTGTTTTTT.